The 6 T cell receptor beta chains below all came from one sample that was sequenced in a study of human T cells and chemical hapten exposure. From the 5' RACE reads, TCRdb called clonotypes with MiXCR, one entry per CDR3 protein. The sample records more than 60,000 distinct CDR3 sequences, about 15% being singletons. The study extracted total RNA from unfractionated whole blood. Source of these receptors: a female donor in good health.

In regard to this clonotype: A read error is possible here, since a much larger clone lies one base away. The chain couples TRBV3-1 to TRBJ2-2, with D possibly matching TRBD1 (6 bases). The germline V gene encodes CDR1 LGHDT and CDR2 YNNKEL (reference sequence). This CDR3 region has 15 residues. CDR3 protein: CASRHVAMGAGVLFF. CDR3 nucleotides: TGTGCCAGCAGACATGTGGCGATGGGGGCCGGGGTGCTGTTTTTT.

The chain joins TRBV5-1 to TRBJ2-3, with unresolved D. Trimming took 5 bases from V and 0 from J, leaving 10 bases between them. The CDR3 has 14 amino acids. Germline-derived CDR1 and CDR2 are SGHRS and YFSETQ. The chain's CDR3 is CASRLSPSTDTQYF. The DNA of the CDR3 is TGCGCCAGCAGACTTAGCCCTAGCACAGATACGCAGTATTTT.

This chain links TRBV6-1 with TRBJ1-6, with no clear D. V gave up 8 bases and J gave up 6 bases, with 14 bases separating them. CDR3 size: 14 residues. Germline V gene data show CDR1 as MNHNS and CDR2 as SASEGT. CDR3 sequence (DNA): TGTGCCAGCGGACCAATCGCGGGTAATTCACCCCTCCACTTT. Its protein is CASGPIAGNSPLHF.

Many counts were recorded for this clonotype. This chain connects TRBV7-9 to TRBJ1-1, with 8 bases aligning to TRBD1. The trim removed 5 bases at V and 7 bases at J, leaving 6 bases unmatched. Germline V gene sequence: CDR1 SEHNR, CDR2 FQNEAQ (reference sequence). The CDR3 covers 13 residues. The CDR3 here is CASSRGQDLEAFF. The CDR3 DNA follows: TGTGCCAGCAGCCGGGGACAGGACCTTGAAGCTTTCTTT.

This rearrangement joins TRBV6-2 or TRBV6-3 to TRBJ2-5, with 8 bases aligning to TRBD2. Germline CDR1 and CDR2: MNHEY and SVGEGT. Losses at the gene ends were 4 bases for V and 2 bases for J; bases not matched to a gene: 6. This CDR3 has 15 amino acids. The CDR3 sequence: CASSFHTSGQETQYF. In nucleotides, the CDR3 is TGTGCCAGCAGTTTCCACACTAGCGGACAAGAGACCCAGTACTTC.

This clonotype was seen ten or more times. V gene TRBV29-1 combines with J gene TRBJ2-5; D gene unclear. The CDR3 extends over 12 amino acids. The V gene lost 7 bases and the J gene lost 0 bases, with 9 bases spanning the gap. Germline V lookup: CDR1 SQVTM, CDR2 ANQGSEA. CDR3 in DNA: TGCAGCGCCCAGGCAGACCAAGAGACCCAGTACTTC. This sequence encodes CSAQADQETQYF.